These 28 T cell receptor beta chains originate from one sample sequenced in a study of beta chain features in type 1 diabetes. Reverse transcribing all isolated RNA meant expressed TCRB transcripts were sequenced. The method was immunoSEQ multiplex PCR; TCRdb's version includes in-frame clones alone and lacks a portion of them. Among around 280,000 clones listed, approximately 8% were seen once. Sequencing used central memory CD4+ T cells from blood. The receptors stem from a woman under 30 in good health.

This clone was detected only a few times. The same CDR3 also results from other DNA sequences found in this sample. This chain connects TRBV7-8 to TRBJ2-5; TRBD1 aligns across 8 bases. The V gene end was trimmed by 3 bases and the J gene end by 5 bases; junction bases not matched to a gene: 8. CDR1 and CDR2 (germline): SGHVS, FQNEAQ. CDR3 size: 15 residues. Here the CDR3 reads CASSFNRGRSETQYF. The CDR3 DNA sequence: TGTGCCAGCAGCTTCAACAGGGGGAGGTCGGAGACCCAGTACTTC.

The chain joins TRBV5-6 to TRBJ2-3; D is uncertain. The CDR3 runs 14 residues. Germline values: CDR1 SGHDT, CDR2 YYEEEE. Trimming pared 1 base from V and 0 bases from J, leaving 6 bases between. The CDR3 DNA reads as TGTGCCAGCAGCTTGCGACGTAGCACAGATACGCAGTATTTT. Translated, it gives CASSLRRSTDTQYF.

This chain connects TRBV2 to TRBJ2-3; TRBD2 matches 11 bases. V shed 7 bases and J 15 bases; nucleotides not matched to a gene: 6. The CDR3 contains 11 residues. Germline V gene sequence: CDR1 SNHLY, CDR2 FYNNEI. This CDR3 is CASNLAGGPYF. CDR3 sequence (DNA): TGTGCCAGCAATCTAGCGGGGGGTCCATATTTT.

A few counts support this clone. This chain uses TRBV7-8 with TRBJ1-1, with no clear D. The CDR3 extends over 13 amino acids. Germline lookup yields CDR1 SGHVS and CDR2 FQNEAQ. V dropped 5 bases and J dropped 1 base, with 8 bases sitting between them. In nucleotides, the CDR3 is TGTGCCAGCAGCCTGCGCCCGAACACTGAAGCTTTCTTT. It yields the protein CASSLRPNTEAFF.

The rearrangement joins TRBV10-3 to TRBJ2-1; D uncertain. The CDR3 is 17 residues long. Germline V gene sequence: CDR1 ENHRY, CDR2 SYGVKD. Between the trimmed V and J ends, which lost 0 bases and 9 bases, there was a span of 21 bases. The CDR3 protein is CAISESTTAPPYGEQFF. The CDR3 coding sequence is TGTGCCATCAGTGAGTCGACGACCGCGCCACCGTACGGTGAGCAGTTCTTC.

J is TRBJ2-5 and V is TRBV7-3; tentative D call: TRBD1 (6 bases). V lost 5 bases, J lost 1 base, and 14 bases lay in between. Germline CDR1 SGHTA, CDR2 FQGTGA. The CDR3 has 15 amino acids. The CDR3 nucleotides are TGTGCCAGCAGCGCCGGACAGCGAAGCCAAGAGACCCAGTACTTC. Protein product: CASSAGQRSQETQYF.

This clone was seen a handful of times. The chain couples TRBV5-1 to TRBJ1-2; TRBD1 might be the D (5 bases). The germline V and J ends were trimmed by 4 bases and 0 bases, with 16 bases remaining between them. The germline gives CDR1 SGHRS, CDR2 YFSETQ. There are 16 residues in the CDR3. The CDR3 loop reads CASSLSRGPTNYGYTF. The CDR3 nucleotides are TGCGCCAGCAGCCTTTCGAGGGGACCAACTAACTATGGCTACACCTTC.

This clone has only a few counts. This chain connects TRBV29-1 to TRBJ2-3; 8 nucleotides line up with TRBD2. Germline V gene sequence: CDR1 SQVTM, CDR2 ANQGSEA. J gave up 3 bases and V 7 bases, and 12 bases lay outside the gene matches. The CDR3 is 15 residues long. CDR3 in DNA: TGCAGCGCGACGGGGGGGAGGACCCCAACAGATACGCAGTATTTT. Translated: CSATGGRTPTDTQYF.

This clone has just a few counts. This rearrangement joins TRBV11-3 to TRBJ2-5, with 7 bases aligning to TRBD1. Germline trimming cut 5 bases from V and 3 bases from J; bases unmatched to any gene: 9. CDR3 length: 15 amino acids. The V gene's germline CDR1 is SGHNT and CDR2 YENEEA. The CDR3 loop reads CASSRGPGQKETQYF. In nucleotides, the CDR3 is TGTGCCAGCAGCCGGGGTCCGGGACAGAAAGAGACCCAGTACTTC.

This clone was counted at least ten times. The V gene is TRBV4-3, the J gene TRBJ2-1; 9 positions agree with TRBD2. The CDR3 is 16 amino acids. V was pared by 4 bases and J by 5 bases, with 9 bases of the junction left unmatched. CDR1 LGHNA and CDR2 YSLEER come from the germline V gene. The CDR3 region is CASSPEAGGPNNEQFF. CDR3 DNA: TGCGCCAGCAGCCCGGAGGCGGGAGGGCCAAACAATGAGCAGTTCTTC.

This clone was observed a few times. The chain joins TRBV18 to TRBJ1-1; D is possibly TRBD1 (6 bases). Trimming took off 3 bases at V and 6 bases at J, with 11 bases between the two ends. This CDR3 spans 13 amino acids. Germline loops: CDR1 KGHSH, CDR2 LQKENI. Here the CDR3 DNA reads TGTGCCAGCTCACCTAGCAGGGGTGCTGAAGCTTTCTTT. This translates into CASSPSRGAEAFF.

The CDR3 nucleotides are TGTGCCAGCAGTGATATCACCGGGACAGGGGGCGTTGGCTACACCTTC. As protein: CASSDITGTGGVGYTF. The rearrangement uses TRBV25-1 and TRBJ1-2; 12 bases fit TRBD1. This CDR3 has 16 amino acids. The V gene's germline CDR1 is MGHDK and CDR2 SYGVNS. The junction had 9 bases not matched to a gene; V was cut back by 3 bases and J by 7 bases.

A few counts support this clone. This chain joins TRBV7-9 and TRBJ2-5, with unresolved D. The CDR3 has 13 amino acids. Germline CDR1 and CDR2: SEHNR and FQNEAQ (reference sequence). V lost 1 base to trimming and J lost 7 bases, with 10 bases between them. CDR3 sequence reads: CASSLGGWSTQYF. The CDR3 coding sequence is TGTGCCAGCAGCTTAGGGGGTTGGTCGACCCAGTACTTC. Variable domain in full (rest from reference TRBV7-9 and TRBJ2-5): DTGVSQNPRHKITKRGQNVTFRCDPISEHNRLYWYRQTLGQGPEFLTYFQNEAQLEKSRLLSDRFSAERPKGSFSTLEIQRTEQGDSAMYLCASSLGGWSTQYFGPGTRLLVL.

This clone has a count of ten or more. The gene calls are TRBV29-1 and TRBJ1-2; no clear D. From germline, CDR1 is SQVTM and CDR2 ANQGSEA. This CDR3 region has 9 residues. Deletions cut 7 bases from V and 3 bases from J, with 3 bases between. The CDR3 DNA reads TGCAGCGATGACTATGGCTACACCTTC. Protein product: CSDDYGYTF.

The V call is TRBV7-2, the J call TRBJ2-1; 7 bases agree with TRBD2. Germline trimming cut 5 bases from V and 0 bases from J; bases unmatched to any gene: 10. The CDR3 is 17 residues long. CDR1 SGHTA and CDR2 FQGNSA come from the germline V gene. The CDR3 region has the DNA TGTGCCAGCAGCCCCCTTGGCCCGGGAGGCTCCTACAATGAGCAGTTCTTC. Translated, it gives CASSPLGPGGSYNEQFF.

The chain has TRBV4-3 and TRBJ2-7; the match to TRBD1 covers 7 bases. Trimming removed 2 bases from V and 2 bases from J; junction bases left unmatched: 12. Germline-derived CDR1 and CDR2 are LGHNA and YSLEER. The CDR3 totals 17 residues. CDR3 sequence: CASSQSLGAGGTYEQYF. DNA for the CDR3: TGCGCCAGCAGCCAATCCCTCGGGGCAGGGGGAACCTACGAGCAGTACTTC.

This chain connects TRBV7-9 to TRBJ2-6; the D gene could be TRBD1 or TRBD2 (5 bases each). CDR1 SEHNR and CDR2 FQNEAQ come from the germline V gene (reference sequence). Trimming stripped 6 bases from V and 3 bases from J, with 15 bases between. This CDR3 has 16 residues. CDR3 bases: TGTGCCAGCAGATCCGGTCATGGGGGTGGGGCCAACGTCCTGACTTTC. As protein: CASRSGHGGGANVLTF.

The J gene is TRBJ1-6, the V gene TRBV11-2; possibly TRBD1 for D (6 bases). The CDR3 contains 15 residues. The germline V gene has CDR1 SGHAT and CDR2 FQNNGV. V lost 8 bases, J lost 4 bases, and 15 bases lay in between. CDR3 coding DNA: TGTGCCAGCGGTTATACACAGGGATATAATTCACCCCTCCACTTT. Its translation is CASGYTQGYNSPLHF. Together with reference TRBV11-2 and TRBJ1-6, the CDR3 gives the full variable domain: EAGVAQSPRYKIIEKRQSVAFWCNPISGHATLYWYQQILGQGPKLLIQFQNNGVVDDSQLPKDRFSAERLKGVDSTLKIQPAKLEDSAVYLCASGYTQGYNSPLHFGNGTRLTVT.

In regard to this clone: A clone one base away is much larger, so this may be a read error. V gene TRBV5-4 combines with J gene TRBJ1-1, with unresolved D. This CDR3 spans 12 amino acids. V was shortened by 1 base and J by 3 bases, with 4 bases between the two germline ends. CDR1 SGHNT and CDR2 YYREEE come from the germline V gene (reference sequence). CDR3 amino acids: CASSLMDTEAFF. The CDR3 nucleotides read TGTGCCAGCAGCTTGATGGACACTGAAGCTTTCTTT.

This chain uses TRBV29-1 with TRBJ1-1; maybe TRBD1 (6 bases). Germline assignment: CDR1 SQVTM and CDR2 ANQGSEA. V dropped 6 bases and J dropped 2 bases, with 16 bases sitting between them. The CDR3 sequence is 14 residues long. CDR3 residues: CSVLYRDVNTEAFF. The CDR3 region has the DNA TGCAGCGTATTGTACAGGGACGTAAACACTGAAGCTTTCTTT.

This clone was counted between two and nine times. The rearrangement uses TRBV2 and TRBJ1-3; D is undetermined. Trimming removed 3 bases at V and 8 bases at J, with 11 bases between. The CDR3 is made up of 13 amino acids. Germline V gene lookup returns CDR1 SNHLY and CDR2 FYNNEI. The DNA of the CDR3 is TGTGCCAGCAGTGAGCGGTCTAGGGACACCATATATTTT. Residues: CASSERSRDTIYF.

The chain carries TRBV5-6 and TRBJ2-3, with D possibly matching TRBD1 (6 bases). Germline assignment: CDR1 SGHDT and CDR2 YYEEEE. The CDR3 consists of 13 residues. V lost 3 bases, J lost 4 bases, and 9 bases lay in between. CDR3 in DNA: TGTGCCAGCAGCTCCGGGACATCAGATACGCAGTATTTT. Translation: CASSSGTSDTQYF. Full variable domain (rest looked up from reference TRBV5-6 and TRBJ2-3): DAGVTQSPTHLIKTRGQQVTLRCSPKSGHDTVSWYQQALGQGPQFIFQYYEEEERQRGNFPDRFSGHQFPNYSSELNVNALLLGDSALYLCASSSGTSDTQYFGPGTRLTVL.

This chain links TRBV9 with TRBJ1-2; D not resolved. Germline-derived CDR1 and CDR2 are SGDLS and YYNGEE. Trimming pared 0 bases from V and 4 bases from J, leaving 10 bases between. This CDR3 is built from 14 residues. The chain's CDR3 is CASSVGDWTYGYTF. The CDR3 region has the DNA TGTGCCAGCAGCGTAGGCGACTGGACCTATGGCTACACCTTC.

The chain has TRBV7-2 and TRBJ2-5; no firm D call. The CDR3 has 12 residues. The V gene lost 4 bases and the J gene lost 5 bases, with 8 bases spanning the gap. Germline V gene sequence: CDR1 SGHTA, CDR2 FQGNSA. The CDR3: CASSSNRETQYF. Written as DNA, the CDR3 is TGTGCCAGCAGCTCCAATCGGGAGACCCAGTACTTC.

This clone occurred a few times. This sequence joins TRBV9 and TRBJ2-1, with D tentatively TRBD2 (6 bases). Trimming stripped 4 bases from V and 4 bases from J, with 9 bases between. This CDR3 is 13 amino acids long. Germline V CDR1 and CDR2: SGDLS, YYNGEE. CDR3 nucleotides: TGTGCCAGCAGCCCGGGACTGTACAATGAGCAGTTCTTC. This gives the protein CASSPGLYNEQFF.

There are a few counts of this clone. The chain combines TRBV7-2 with TRBJ1-6; D is perhaps TRBD1 (5 bases). CDR1 SGHTA and CDR2 FQGNSA come from the germline V gene. Trimming took off 4 bases at V and 11 bases at J, with 12 bases between the two ends. This CDR3 has 13 residues. The CDR3 coding sequence is TGTGCCAGCAGCTATACCCGGGGGGCACCCCTCCACTTT. It codes for CASSYTRGAPLHF. The full variable domain, with the rest looked up from reference TRBV7-2 and TRBJ1-6, is GAGVSQSPSNKVTEKGKDVELRCDPISGHTALYWYRQSLGQGLEFLIYFQGNSAPDKSGLPSDRFSAERTGGSVSTLTIQRTQQEDSAVYLCASSYTRGAPLHFGNGTRLTVT.

The CDR3 is CASSPNPGGTDTQYF. The DNA of the CDR3 is TGTGCCAGCAGCCCCAACCCGGGGGGCACAGATACGCAGTATTTT. The chain has TRBV7-9 and TRBJ2-3; tentatively, D is TRBD2 (6 bases). The CDR3 runs 15 residues. Per the germline V gene, CDR1 is SEHNR and CDR2 is FQNEAQ (reference sequence). With 5 bases removed from V and 1 base from J, the gap between germline ends came to 13 bases.

The V and J genes are TRBV27 and TRBJ1-1; no reliable D call. Between the trimmed V and J ends, which lost 8 bases and 1 base, there was a span of 14 bases. CDR3 length equals 14 residues. The germline V gene has CDR1 MNHEY and CDR2 SMNVEV (reference sequence). This CDR3 reads CASPDPDKNTEAFF. CDR3 DNA: TGTGCCAGCCCTGATCCCGACAAGAACACTGAAGCTTTCTTT.